Listed below are T cell receptor beta chains from one sample, sequenced in a study of blood T cell repertoires in COVID-19. Produced via immunoSEQ multiplex PCR; TCRdb's table is partial and in-frame only. The sample carries 400,000 or so clones, about nine tenths recorded once. The specimen was PBMCs or T cells enriched from blood (not recorded which). Receptors originate from a man aged 18-30 years who had recovered from COVID-19. Both conserved end residues are part of each CDR3. D genes are given only for firm matches. Rows give clone size only sometimes, using once, few, many, or a class for an expanded clone.

abundance: NA; v_gene: TRBV5-4; d_gene: NA; j_gene: TRBJ2-2; CDR3nt: TGTGCCAGCAGCTCTCAGGGAACCGGGGAGCTGTTTTTT; CDR3aa: CASSSQGTGELFF
abundance: NA; v_gene: TRBV19; d_gene: TRBD1; j_gene: TRBJ2-1; CDR3nt: TGTGCCAGTAGTATAGATCTAGCAGGGGGAGAGACTTACAATGAGCAGTTCTTC; CDR3aa: CASSIDLAGGETYNEQFF
abundance: NA; v_gene: TRBV11-2; d_gene: NA; j_gene: TRBJ1-1; CDR3nt: TGTGCCAGCAGCCCCAGGGGGAACACTGAAGCTTTCTTT; CDR3aa: CASSPRGNTEAFF
abundance: once; v_gene: TRBV5-4; d_gene: TRBD1; j_gene: TRBJ1-2; CDR3nt: TGTGCCAGCAGCTTGCGCGACAGGGAACCTTATGGCTACACCTTC; CDR3aa: CASSLRDREPYGYTF
abundance: once; v_gene: TRBV4-1; d_gene: NA; j_gene: TRBJ2-2; CDR3nt: TGCGCCAGCTACGGGCCTAGGGGATCCGGGGAGCTGTTTTTT; CDR3aa: CASYGPRGSGELFF
abundance: NA; v_gene: TRBV2; d_gene: TRBD2; j_gene: TRBJ2-1; CDR3nt: TGTGCCAGCAGATACAGGGGAGCGGGAGGGGATGAGCAGTTCTTC; CDR3aa: CASRYRGAGGDEQFF
abundance: NA; v_gene: TRBV6-5; d_gene: TRBD2; j_gene: TRBJ2-3; CDR3nt: TGTGCCAGCAGTTACTCCTCGGGGGGTACGCAGTATTTT; CDR3aa: CASSYSSGGTQYF
abundance: NA; v_gene: TRBV29-1; d_gene: NA; j_gene: TRBJ2-2; CDR3nt: TGCAGCGTTGATAGAGGGACACCAACCGGGGAGCTGTTTTTT; CDR3aa: CSVDRGTPTGELFF
abundance: NA; v_gene: TRBV5-1; d_gene: TRBD2; j_gene: TRBJ2-1; CDR3nt: TGCGCCAGCAGCTTGTTAGTAGCGGGAACAAGATACAATGAGCAGTTCTTC; CDR3aa: CASSLLVAGTRYNEQFF
abundance: NA; v_gene: TRBV27; d_gene: TRBD1; j_gene: TRBJ2-1; CDR3nt: TGTGCCAGCAGTTTCGGGGACAGCAGGCGGTACGGTGAGCAGTTCTTC; CDR3aa: CASSFGDSRRYGEQFF
abundance: NA; v_gene: TRBV27; d_gene: TRBD2; j_gene: TRBJ2-7; CDR3nt: TGTGCCAGCAGTTTATCCGGGACTAGCGGTACCTACGAGCAGTACTTC; CDR3aa: CASSLSGTSGTYEQYF
abundance: NA; v_gene: TRBV27; d_gene: TRBD2; j_gene: TRBJ2-7; CDR3nt: TGTGCCAGCAGTTTTGGCCTAGCGGACTCCTACGAGCAGTACTTC; CDR3aa: CASSFGLADSYEQYF
abundance: NA; v_gene: TRBV7-3; d_gene: NA; j_gene: TRBJ2-7; CDR3nt: TGTGCCAGCAGCCCCTTCGCGGGACCCAGCTACGAGCAGTACTTC; CDR3aa: CASSPFAGPSYEQYF
abundance: once; v_gene: TRBV24-1; d_gene: NA; j_gene: TRBJ2-7; CDR3nt: TGTGCCACCAGTGACACTACAGCGCCGGGACTCGGGTACGAGCAGTACTTC; CDR3aa: CATSDTTAPGLGYEQYF
abundance: NA; v_gene: TRBV15; d_gene: NA; j_gene: TRBJ1-6; CDR3nt: TGTGCCACCAGCAGAGGAGGTCTGAGTTCACCCCTCCACTTT; CDR3aa: CATSRGGLSSPLHF
abundance: NA; v_gene: TRBV2; d_gene: NA; j_gene: TRBJ1-3; CDR3nt: TGTGCCAGCAGTCCCGCCGGGACATCCGGAAACACCATATATTTT; CDR3aa: CASSPAGTSGNTIYF
abundance: once; v_gene: TRBV15; d_gene: NA; j_gene: TRBJ2-7; CDR3nt: TGTGCCACCAGCAGAGAAGGTGGAGGAGGCTCCTACGAGCAGTACTTC; CDR3aa: CATSREGGGGSYEQYF
abundance: NA; v_gene: TRBV18; d_gene: TRBD2; j_gene: TRBJ2-7; CDR3nt: TGTGCCAGCTCACCCCCGGGACTAGTGGCCGGCGAGCAGTACTTC; CDR3aa: CASSPPGLVAGEQYF
abundance: NA; v_gene: TRBV3-1/TRBV3-2; d_gene: TRBD1; j_gene: TRBJ1-6; CDR3nt: TGTGCCAGCAGCAGACAGGGGGCTGGATCACCCCTCCACTTT; CDR3aa: CASSRQGAGSPLHF
abundance: NA; v_gene: TRBV9; d_gene: NA; j_gene: TRBJ1-6; CDR3nt: TGTGCCAGCAGCGTAGCTGGTGGGCCAAATTCACCCCTCCACTTT; CDR3aa: CASSVAGGPNSPLHF
abundance: NA; v_gene: TRBV7-8; d_gene: TRBD1; j_gene: TRBJ1-2; CDR3nt: TGTGCCAGCAGCACTCACAGGGGGCGAAGCTATGGCTACACCTTC; CDR3aa: CASSTHRGRSYGYTF
abundance: few; v_gene: TRBV10-1; d_gene: TRBD1; j_gene: TRBJ2-1; CDR3nt: TGCGCCAGCCGATCCGGGACAGGGGTCAGTGAGCAGTTCTTC; CDR3aa: CASRSGTGVSEQFF
abundance: once; v_gene: TRBV7-2; d_gene: TRBD2; j_gene: TRBJ2-7; CDR3nt: TGTGCCAGCACCGGGACTAGCGGGTCTTACGAGCAGTACTTC; CDR3aa: CASTGTSGSYEQYF
abundance: NA; v_gene: TRBV19; d_gene: NA; j_gene: TRBJ2-7; CDR3nt: TGTGCCAGCTCCCTCCGGGGGTCCTACGAGCAGTACTTC; CDR3aa: CASSLRGSYEQYF
abundance: NA; v_gene: TRBV4-1; d_gene: NA; j_gene: TRBJ2-2; CDR3nt: TGCGCCAGCAGCCTGGGGACAAGCTTCTTTACCGGGGAGCTGTTTTTT; CDR3aa: CASSLGTSFFTGELFF
abundance: NA; v_gene: TRBV4-1; d_gene: NA; j_gene: TRBJ1-5; CDR3nt: TGCGCCAGCAGCCAAGACAGGGCCAATCAGCCCCAGCATTTT; CDR3aa: CASSQDRANQPQHF
abundance: NA; v_gene: TRBV28; d_gene: TRBD2; j_gene: TRBJ2-3; CDR3nt: TGTGCCAGCAGTTTCTCCTGGGCTAGCGGGAGGGGGGCAGATACGCAGTATTTT; CDR3aa: CASSFSWASGRGADTQYF
abundance: NA; v_gene: TRBV29-1; d_gene: NA; j_gene: TRBJ1-1; CDR3nt: TGCAGCGGCAGGGCACATATGAACACTGAAGCTTTCTTT; CDR3aa: CSGRAHMNTEAFF
abundance: NA; v_gene: TRBV5-6; d_gene: NA; j_gene: TRBJ2-7; CDR3nt: TGTGCCAGCAGCTTCGGTTACGAGCAGTACTTC; CDR3aa: CASSFGYEQYF
abundance: NA; v_gene: TRBV5-4; d_gene: NA; j_gene: TRBJ2-7; CDR3nt: TGTGCCAGCAGCTTTTGGGACAAATCATACGAGCAGTACTTC; CDR3aa: CASSFWDKSYEQYF
abundance: few; v_gene: TRBV5-4; d_gene: TRBD1; j_gene: TRBJ2-2; CDR3nt: TGTGCCAGCAGCTTGGGGGACAGGGACACCGGGGAGCTGTTTTTT; CDR3aa: CASSLGDRDTGELFF
abundance: NA; v_gene: TRBV10-3; d_gene: NA; j_gene: TRBJ1-1; CDR3nt: TGTGCCATCAGTGATATGGGGAGCACTGAAGCTTTCTTT; CDR3aa: CAISDMGSTEAFF
abundance: NA; v_gene: TRBV14; d_gene: NA; j_gene: TRBJ1-1; CDR3nt: TGTGCCAGCAGCCCACGCTGGACACGTGAAGCTTTCTTT; CDR3aa: CASSPRWTREAFF
abundance: NA; v_gene: TRBV18; d_gene: NA; j_gene: TRBJ1-1; CDR3nt: TGTGCCAGCTCTTCCCGCGGGGAGGTTGAAGCTTTCTTT; CDR3aa: CASSSRGEVEAFF
abundance: NA; v_gene: TRBV29-1; d_gene: NA; j_gene: TRBJ1-3; CDR3nt: TGCAGCGTTGATCAGGGGCCTGGAAACACCATATATTTT; CDR3aa: CSVDQGPGNTIYF
abundance: NA; v_gene: TRBV20-1; d_gene: TRBD2; j_gene: TRBJ2-1; CDR3nt: TGCAGTGCTAGTGGGCTAGCGGGGGTTACCGGGCAGTTCTTC; CDR3aa: CSASGLAGVTGQFF
abundance: NA; v_gene: TRBV5-1; d_gene: NA; j_gene: TRBJ1-4; CDR3nt: TGCGCCAGCAGCTTGGATGGTCCGGGGGGTGAAAAACTGTTTTTT; CDR3aa: CASSLDGPGGEKLFF
abundance: NA; v_gene: TRBV2; d_gene: NA; j_gene: TRBJ2-3; CDR3nt: TGTGCCAGCACCGAGACAGCAGATACGCAGTATTTT; CDR3aa: CASTETADTQYF
abundance: NA; v_gene: TRBV27; d_gene: NA; j_gene: TRBJ1-6; CDR3nt: TGTGCCAGCAGTTCAGGGTTTTCACCCCTCCACTTT; CDR3aa: CASSSGFSPLHF
abundance: NA; v_gene: TRBV5-5; d_gene: NA; j_gene: TRBJ1-2; CDR3nt: TGTGCCAGCAGCTTGCGGGTAGGCGGCTACACCTTC; CDR3aa: CASSLRVGGYTF
abundance: NA; v_gene: TRBV19; d_gene: TRBD2; j_gene: TRBJ2-1; CDR3nt: TGTGCCAGTAGTCTTGGACTAGCGGGGGGTCCCTACAATGAGCAGTTCTTC; CDR3aa: CASSLGLAGGPYNEQFF
abundance: few; v_gene: TRBV7-2; d_gene: TRBD2; j_gene: TRBJ2-2; CDR3nt: TGTGCCAGCAGCTTAGTTGCGGGAGGTATGACCGGGGAGCTGTTTTTT; CDR3aa: CASSLVAGGMTGELFF
abundance: NA; v_gene: TRBV10-3; d_gene: TRBD1; j_gene: TRBJ1-1; CDR3nt: TGTGCCATCGTCGGGCAGGGGGGTACTGAAGCTTTCTTT; CDR3aa: CAIVGQGGTEAFF
abundance: NA; v_gene: TRBV27; d_gene: NA; j_gene: TRBJ1-3; CDR3nt: TGTGCCAGCAGTCCGGAAAGAAAAGGCCCGGGGAAGGGTGGAAACACCATATATTTT; CDR3aa: CASSPERKGPGKGGNTIYF
abundance: NA; v_gene: TRBV9; d_gene: NA; j_gene: TRBJ1-6; CDR3nt: TGTGCCAGCAGCGTAGCGACATTTGATTCACCCCTCCACTTT; CDR3aa: CASSVATFDSPLHF
abundance: NA; v_gene: TRBV27; d_gene: TRBD1; j_gene: TRBJ1-4; CDR3nt: TGTGCCAGCAGCGACCTCGGGACAGGGAAAGAAAAACTGTTTTTT; CDR3aa: CASSDLGTGKEKLFF
abundance: NA; v_gene: TRBV27; d_gene: NA; j_gene: TRBJ1-6; CDR3nt: TGTGCCAGCCGGGCAGACAGCAATTCACCCCTCCACTTT; CDR3aa: CASRADSNSPLHF
abundance: NA; v_gene: TRBV2; d_gene: TRBD1; j_gene: TRBJ1-2; CDR3nt: TGTGCCAGCAAAGGGACAGGGACTAACTATGGCTACACCTTC; CDR3aa: CASKGTGTNYGYTF
abundance: NA; v_gene: TRBV10-3; d_gene: NA; j_gene: TRBJ1-5; CDR3nt: TGTGCCATCAGTGAGGGCGGGTCTCAGCCCCAGCATTTT; CDR3aa: CAISEGGSQPQHF
abundance: NA; v_gene: TRBV7-9; d_gene: TRBD1; j_gene: TRBJ2-7; CDR3nt: TGTGCCAGCAGCTTAGGGGACAGGGGGCCCCTCTACGAGCAGTACTTC; CDR3aa: CASSLGDRGPLYEQYF
abundance: NA; v_gene: TRBV2; d_gene: NA; j_gene: TRBJ1-6; CDR3nt: TGTGCCAGCAGTGCCGGGAGAGGTTCACCCCTCCACTTT; CDR3aa: CASSAGRGSPLHF
abundance: few; v_gene: TRBV2; d_gene: NA; j_gene: TRBJ1-5; CDR3nt: TGTGCCAGCAGTGATAACGGGTTTTCCGGTCAGCCCCAGCATTTT; CDR3aa: CASSDNGFSGQPQHF